Listed below are T cell receptor beta chains from one sample, sequenced in a study of blood T cell repertoires in COVID-19. Assay: immunoSEQ multiplex PCR; the TCRdb copy retains only in-frame clones and omits some. The data contain approximately 220,000 clones, 80% to 85% of them singletons. Sequencing was done on a sample of peripheral blood. Every receptor here comes from a man in his forties with acute or convalescent COVID-19. The CDR3 runs from the conserved cysteine through the conserved F or W. A D gene is named only where the DNA matches it firmly. Part of the rows lack a size; the others show once, few, many or a class for expanded clones.

.	.	TRBV5-1	TRBJ1-5	TGCGCCAGCGTATTCGTTTTCGAGCCCCAGCATTTT	CASVFVFEPQHF
.	.	TRBV6-2/TRBV6-3	TRBJ1-6	TGTGCCAGCAGTTACTCGGCGGATCATAATTCACCCCTCCACTTT	CASSYSADHNSPLHF
TRBD1	.	TRBV6-5	TRBJ1-1	TGTGCCAGCAGTCGACAGGGGGCCATGAACACTGAAGCTTTCTTT	CASSRQGAMNTEAFF
.	once	TRBV7-9	TRBJ2-5	TGTGCCAGCAGCTTAGTGGGGCGGGATGGCCACTTC	CASSLVGRDGHF
TRBD2	.	TRBV10-3	TRBJ2-7	TGTGCCATCAGTGGACTAGCGGACGCCGCCTCCTACGAGCAGTACTTC	CAISGLADAASYEQYF
.	.	TRBV30	TRBJ1-1	TGTGCCTGGAGTGTTAACAGGGATACTGAAGCTTTCTTT	CAWSVNRDTEAFF
TRBD2	once	TRBV23-1	TRBJ2-2	TGCGCCAGCAGCCCCGGGACTAGCGGGAGAGAAGACACCGGGGAGCTGTTTTTT	CASSPGTSGREDTGELFF
.	once	TRBV27	TRBJ1-2	TGTGCCAGCAGTCCCCACGGGAGGGAGGCTGGCTACACCTTC	CASSPHGREAGYTF
TRBD1	.	TRBV25-1	TRBJ1-5	TGTGCCAGCAGTCAGGGGGCTAATCAGCCCCAGCATTTT	CASSQGANQPQHF
.	.	TRBV6-5	TRBJ2-2	TGTGCCAGCAGTAGTCCCGAGGGCGTCGGGGAGCTGTTTTTT	CASSSPEGVGELFF
TRBD1	many	TRBV5-4	TRBJ2-3	TGTGCCAGCGGGGGGACAGGGACCACAGATACGCAGTATTTT	CASGGTGTTDTQYF
TRBD2	.	TRBV30	TRBJ2-7	TGTGCCTGGCCCCCGGGGGGGGGAGGGGCCTACGAGCAGTACTTC	CAWPPGGGGAYEQYF
.	.	TRBV10-3	TRBJ2-7	TGTGCCATCAACCCGGGGGACCCCGAATACGAGCAGTACTTC	CAINPGDPEYEQYF
TRBD1	.	TRBV5-5	TRBJ1-2	TGTGCCAGCAGCTGGACAGGGGGCTATGGCTACACCTTC	CASSWTGGYGYTF
.	.	TRBV24-1	TRBJ2-4	TGTGCCACCAGTGACGGAAACATTCAGTACTTC	CATSDGNIQYF
.	.	TRBV7-2	TRBJ1-2	TGTGCCAGCAGCTTCGACGGAGTCTATGGCTACACCTTC	CASSFDGVYGYTF
.	.	TRBV5-8	TRBJ1-1	TGTGCCAGCCGTAAGGGAAGGGGAATCCGTCACACTGAAGCTTTCTTT	CASRKGRGIRHTEAFF
.	once	TRBV5-4	TRBJ1-1	TGTGCCAGCAGCTTGTTCAGGCAGAACACTGAAGCTTTCTTT	CASSLFRQNTEAFF
TRBD1	.	TRBV5-4	TRBJ1-4	TGTGCCAGCAGTTCAACCGGGACAGCTAATGAAAAACTGTTTTTT	CASSSTGTANEKLFF
.	.	TRBV29-1	TRBJ1-1	TGCAGCGTTGTAGTGGGGCAGTCGACTGAAGCTTTCTTT	CSVVVGQSTEAFF
.	.	TRBV7-8	TRBJ1-1	TGTGCCAGCAGCTTTAACAGGGCCACTGAAGCTTTCTTT	CASSFNRATEAFF
.	.	TRBV19	TRBJ2-3	TGTGCCAGTAGTATTAGACAGGATACGCAGTATTTT	CASSIRQDTQYF
TRBD1	.	TRBV19	TRBJ2-2	TGTGCCAGTAGCAGGACAGGGGGAATCACCGGGGAGCTGTTTTTT	CASSRTGGITGELFF
.	.	TRBV4-2	TRBJ1-2	TGTGCCAGCAGCCAAGTTCACGGGGACAATAACTATGGCTACACCTTC	CASSQVHGDNNYGYTF
.	.	TRBV5-1	TRBJ1-1	TGCGCCAGCAGCTCCGGACAGTTGGGTACTGAAGCTTTCTTT	CASSSGQLGTEAFF
TRBD2	.	TRBV13	TRBJ2-3	TGTGCCAGCAGCTTAGTGGGACTAGCGGGAGGGCTCGAAAGCACAGATACGCAGTATTTT	CASSLVGLAGGLESTDTQYF
TRBD2	few	TRBV4-1	TRBJ2-3	TGCGCCAGCAGCCAAGCTTCGACTAGCGAACGCACAGATACGCAGTATTTT	CASSQASTSERTDTQYF
TRBD1	.	TRBV4-3	TRBJ1-6	TGCGCCAGCAGCCAAGGGACAGGGGGTTCACCCCTCCACTTT	CASSQGTGGSPLHF
TRBD1	.	TRBV5-5	TRBJ1-1	TGTGCCAGCAGCGCCTGGGACAGCTACACTGAAGCTTTCTTT	CASSAWDSYTEAFF
.	.	TRBV5-1	TRBJ2-2	TGCGCCAGCAGCTTGCAAGCGGTAGGCGGGGAGCTGTTTTTT	CASSLQAVGGELFF
.	.	TRBV12-3/TRBV12-4	TRBJ2-7	TGTGCCAGCACCTTGGGGGGTCGCGAGCAGTACTTC	CASTLGGREQYF
.	.	TRBV3-1/TRBV3-2	TRBJ2-1	TGTGCCAGCGGCGGGACCTACAATGAGCAGTTCTTC	CASGGTYNEQFF
.	.	TRBV11-2	TRBJ1-1	TGTGCCAGCAGCTTCGGTCTAGCCGCTGAAGCTTTCTTT	CASSFGLAAEAFF
.	.	TRBV19	TRBJ1-1	TGTGCCAGTATTCCTCGGGGTTACGAGAACACTGAAGCTTTCTTT	CASIPRGYENTEAFF
.	.	TRBV10-3	TRBJ2-7	TGTGCCATCAGTGATGACTCCGACGAGCAGTACTTC	CAISDDSDEQYF
TRBD2	once	TRBV3-1/TRBV3-2	TRBJ2-1	TGTGCCAGCAGCCGGCGGGGGTCCTACAATGAGCAGTTCTTC	CASSRRGSYNEQFF
TRBD1	.	TRBV2	TRBJ1-2	TGTGCCAGCAGTCAGGACAGGGGCTATGGCTACACCTTC	CASSQDRGYGYTF
.	.	TRBV9	TRBJ2-7	TGTGCCAGCAGCGTTGGAGGGTCATCCTACGAGCAGTACTTC	CASSVGGSSYEQYF
.	.	TRBV6-6	TRBJ1-4	TGTGCCAGCATCGGAAAGGGGGACGGTAATGAAAAACTGTTTTTT	CASIGKGDGNEKLFF
.	.	TRBV19	TRBJ2-1	TGTGCCGTCAGGGCTACTATACACGATGAGCAGTTCTTC	CAVRATIHDEQFF
.	few	TRBV3-1/TRBV3-2	TRBJ1-1	TGTGCCAGCAGCCAAGCACACATCAACACTGAAGCTTTCTTT	CASSQAHINTEAFF
.	.	TRBV28	TRBJ2-7	TGTGCCAGCAGTCCCAAATTGGAGCAGTACTTC	CASSPKLEQYF
TRBD2	.	TRBV19	TRBJ2-7	TGTGCCAGTAGTATCGTAGCGGGAGAGGCCTACGAGCAGTACTTC	CASSIVAGEAYEQYF
.	.	TRBV7-2	TRBJ2-5	TGTGCCAGCAGCTTAGCACCAGGGTCCCAAGAGACCCAGTACTTC	CASSLAPGSQETQYF
.	.	TRBV7-6	TRBJ2-7	TGTGCCAGCAGCTACCAGGAGACACGGGATACCTACGAGCAGTACTTC	CASSYQETRDTYEQYF